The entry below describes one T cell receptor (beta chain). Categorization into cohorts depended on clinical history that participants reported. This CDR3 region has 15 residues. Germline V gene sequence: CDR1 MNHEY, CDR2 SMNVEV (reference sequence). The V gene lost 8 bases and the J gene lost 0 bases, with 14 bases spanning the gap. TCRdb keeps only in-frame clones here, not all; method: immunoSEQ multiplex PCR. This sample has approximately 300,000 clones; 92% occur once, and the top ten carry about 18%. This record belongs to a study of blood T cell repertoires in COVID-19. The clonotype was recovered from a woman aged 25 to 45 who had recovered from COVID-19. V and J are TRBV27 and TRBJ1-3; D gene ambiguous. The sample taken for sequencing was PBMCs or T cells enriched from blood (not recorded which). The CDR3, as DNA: TGTGCCAGCTCCCGGGGAAGAAGCTCTGGAAACACCATATATTTT. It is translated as CASSRGRSSGNTIYF.